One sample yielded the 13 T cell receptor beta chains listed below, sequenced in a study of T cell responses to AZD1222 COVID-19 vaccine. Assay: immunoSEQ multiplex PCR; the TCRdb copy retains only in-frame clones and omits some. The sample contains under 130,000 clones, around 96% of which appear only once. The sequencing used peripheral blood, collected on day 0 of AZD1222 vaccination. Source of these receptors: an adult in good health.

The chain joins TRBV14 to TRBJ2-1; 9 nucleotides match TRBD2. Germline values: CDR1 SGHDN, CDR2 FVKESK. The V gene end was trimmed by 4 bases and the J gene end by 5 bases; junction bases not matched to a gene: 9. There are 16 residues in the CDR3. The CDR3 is CASSRRLLAGNNEQFF. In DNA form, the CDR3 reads TGTGCCAGCAGCCGCCGGTTGCTAGCGGGAAACAATGAGCAGTTCTTC. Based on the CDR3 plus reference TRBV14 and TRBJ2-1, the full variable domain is EAGVTQFPSHSVIEKGQTVTLRCDPISGHDNLYWYRRVMGKEIKFLLHFVKESKQDESGMPNNRFLAERTGGTYSTLKVQPAELEDSGVYFCASSRRLLAGNNEQFFGPGTRLTVL.

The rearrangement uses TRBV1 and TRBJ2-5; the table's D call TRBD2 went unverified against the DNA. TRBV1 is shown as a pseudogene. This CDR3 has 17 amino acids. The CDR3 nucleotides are TGCACCAGCTATGAGGATCGTCGGGGGACCAACCAAGAGACCCAGTACTTC. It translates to CTSYEDRRGTNQETQYF.

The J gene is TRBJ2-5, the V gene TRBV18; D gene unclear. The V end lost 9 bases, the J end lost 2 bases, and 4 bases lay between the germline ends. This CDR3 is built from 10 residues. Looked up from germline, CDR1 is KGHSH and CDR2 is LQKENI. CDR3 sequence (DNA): TGTGCCAGTTTGCAAGAGACCCAGTACTTC. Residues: CASLQETQYF.

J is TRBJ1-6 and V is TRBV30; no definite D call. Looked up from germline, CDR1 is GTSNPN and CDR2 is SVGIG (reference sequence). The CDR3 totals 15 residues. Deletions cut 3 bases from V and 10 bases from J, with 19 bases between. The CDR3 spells CAWSVRGGVRSPLHF. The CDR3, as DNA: TGTGCCTGGAGCGTTCGGGGAGGAGTGAGGTCACCCCTCCACTTT.

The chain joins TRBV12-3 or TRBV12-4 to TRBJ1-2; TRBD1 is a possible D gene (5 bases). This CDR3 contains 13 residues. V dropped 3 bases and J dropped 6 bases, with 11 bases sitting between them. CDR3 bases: TGTGCCAGCAGTTTCAGGGCTGTTGATGGCTACACCTTC. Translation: CASSFRAVDGYTF.

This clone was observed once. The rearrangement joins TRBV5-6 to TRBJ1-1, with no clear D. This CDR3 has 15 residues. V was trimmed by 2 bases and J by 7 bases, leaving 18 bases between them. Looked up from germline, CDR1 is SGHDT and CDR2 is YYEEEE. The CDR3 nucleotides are TGTGCCAGCAGCTTCTTCGAGGGCGGCCAAAGTGAAGCTTTCTTT. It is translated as CASSFFEGGQSEAFF.

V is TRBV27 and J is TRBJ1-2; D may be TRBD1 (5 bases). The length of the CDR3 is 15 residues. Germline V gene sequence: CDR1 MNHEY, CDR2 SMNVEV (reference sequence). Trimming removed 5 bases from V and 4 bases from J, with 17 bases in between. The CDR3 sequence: CASSTGRTGRYGYTF. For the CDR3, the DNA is TGTGCCAGCAGTACCGGACGGACGGGACGCTATGGCTACACCTTC.

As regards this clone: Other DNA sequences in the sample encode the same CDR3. The DNA for the CDR3 is TGTGCCAGCAGCGTAGGACAGGGAACTGAAGCTTTCTTT. It translates to CASSVGQGTEAFF. V is TRBV9 and J is TRBJ1-1; 7 bases are shared with TRBD1. CDR1 and CDR2 from the germline V gene are SGDLS and YYNGEE. The ends lost 0 bases at V and 5 bases at J; junction bases unmatched: 1. The CDR3 extends over 13 amino acids.

CDR3 DNA sequence: TGCGCCAGCAGCCCCCACGACCTAGGGATGAACACTGAAGCTTTCTTT. Its protein is CASSPHDLGMNTEAFF. The rearrangement links TRBV4-1 to TRBJ1-1; D remains unclear. The V end lost 4 bases, the J end lost 0 bases, and 15 bases lay between the germline ends. The germline V gene encodes CDR1 MGHRA and CDR2 YSYEKL. CDR3 length: 16 residues.

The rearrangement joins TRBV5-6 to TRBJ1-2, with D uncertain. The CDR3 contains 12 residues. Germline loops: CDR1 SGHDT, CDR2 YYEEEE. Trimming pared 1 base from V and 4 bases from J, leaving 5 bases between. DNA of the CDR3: TGTGCCAGCAGCTTGACAGCCTATGGCTACACCTTC. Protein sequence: CASSLTAYGYTF.

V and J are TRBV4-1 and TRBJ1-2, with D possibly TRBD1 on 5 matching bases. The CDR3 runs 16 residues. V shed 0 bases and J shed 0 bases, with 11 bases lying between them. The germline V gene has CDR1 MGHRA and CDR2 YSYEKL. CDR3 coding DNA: TGCGCCAGCAGCCAAGATGGGGGTGTAGCTAACTATGGCTACACCTTC. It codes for CASSQDGGVANYGYTF.

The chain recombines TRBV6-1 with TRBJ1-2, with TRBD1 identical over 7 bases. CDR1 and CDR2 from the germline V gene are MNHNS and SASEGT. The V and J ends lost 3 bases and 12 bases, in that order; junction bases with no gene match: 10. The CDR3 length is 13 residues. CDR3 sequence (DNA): TGTGCCAGCAGTGAGCCACCCACAGGGGCCAACACCTTC. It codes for CASSEPPTGANTF.

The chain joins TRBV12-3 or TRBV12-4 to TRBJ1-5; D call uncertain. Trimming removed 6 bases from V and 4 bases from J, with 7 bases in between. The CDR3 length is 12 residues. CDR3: CASRQVNQPQHF. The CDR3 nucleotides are TGTGCCAGCAGGCAGGTTAATCAGCCCCAGCATTTT.